The 4 T cell receptor beta chains presented below share a single source sample, sequenced in a study of blood T cell repertoires in COVID-19. The method was immunoSEQ multiplex PCR; TCRdb's version includes in-frame clones alone and lacks a portion of them. The sample shows 250,000 to 300,000 clones, around 86% of them seen only once. Sequencing was performed on PBMCs or T cells enriched from blood (not recorded which). All receptors derive from a man aged 18 to 29 who had recovered from COVID-19.

The V gene is TRBV19, the J gene TRBJ2-3, with 7 bases aligning to TRBD2. Trimming removed 5 bases from V and 5 bases from J; junction bases left unmatched: 4. Per the germline V gene, CDR1 is LNHDA and CDR2 is SQIVND (reference sequence). The CDR3 length is 13 residues. The CDR3 nucleotides are TGTGCCAGTAGTTTTACTAGCGAAGATACGCAGTATTTT. Its protein is CASSFTSEDTQYF. The full variable domain, rest sourced from reference TRBV19 and TRBJ2-3, is DGGITQSPKYLFRKEGQNVTLSCEQNLNHDAMYWYRQDPGQGLRLIYYSQIVNDFQKGDIAEGYSVSREKKESFPLTVTSAQKNPTAFYLCASSFTSEDTQYFGPGTRLTVL.

This clone was recorded once. CDR3: CASSPPGGREYGYTF. CDR3 DNA sequence: TGTGCCAGCTCACCACCGGGGGGGCGCGAATATGGCTACACCTTC. The chain recombines TRBV18 with TRBJ1-2, with D possibly being TRBD1 (6 bases). Trimming stripped 0 bases from V and 5 bases from J, with 13 bases between. CDR1 and CDR2 (germline): KGHSH, LQKENI. CDR3 length equals 15 residues.

CDR3 residues: CASSREMTGDGYTF. The CDR3 region has the DNA TGTGCCAGCAGCCGCGAGATGACAGGGGATGGCTACACCTTC. The chain joins TRBV7-9 to TRBJ1-2, with TRBD1 identical over 8 bases. This CDR3 contains 14 residues. The germline V gene encodes CDR1 SEHNR and CDR2 FQNEAQ (reference sequence). V lost 5 bases and J lost 6; bases outside the gene matches: 8.

This chain links TRBV27 with TRBJ2-7; D not resolved. The CDR3 is made up of 13 amino acids. Germline CDR1 and CDR2: MNHEY and SMNVEV (reference sequence). V was cut by 8 bases and J by 2 bases, with 13 bases left in between. The CDR3 is CASSFGPPYEQYF. The CDR3 DNA sequence: TGTGCCAGCTCTTTTGGGCCCCCCTACGAGCAGTACTTC.